This T cell receptor (beta chain) was sequenced for a study of blood T cell repertoires in COVID-19. Produced via immunoSEQ multiplex PCR; TCRdb's table is partial and in-frame only. The table has under 200,000 clones, roughly 82% seen once; the top ten hold about 5%. Each participant's cohort was designated according to participant-reported clinical history. The sequence was collected from a woman in her sixties with acute COVID-19. Source material: PBMCs or T cells enriched from blood (not recorded which).

The CDR3: CASSMTELLSGNTIYF. The CDR3 coding sequence is TGTGCCAGTAGTATGACAGAGCTCCTCTCTGGAAACACCATATATTTT. This sequence joins TRBV19 and TRBJ1-3; weak D call: TRBD1 (5 bases). Per germline, CDR1 LNHDA and CDR2 SQIVND (reference sequence). V was shortened by 3 bases and J by 0 bases, with 12 bases between the two germline ends. The CDR3 has 16 residues. The full variable domain, its missing parts supplied by reference TRBV19 and TRBJ1-3, is DGGITQSPKYLFRKEGQNVTLSCEQNLNHDAMYWYRQDPGQGLRLIYYSQIVNDFQKGDIAEGYSVSREKKESFPLTVTSAQKNPTAFYLCASSMTELLSGNTIYFGEGSWLTVV.